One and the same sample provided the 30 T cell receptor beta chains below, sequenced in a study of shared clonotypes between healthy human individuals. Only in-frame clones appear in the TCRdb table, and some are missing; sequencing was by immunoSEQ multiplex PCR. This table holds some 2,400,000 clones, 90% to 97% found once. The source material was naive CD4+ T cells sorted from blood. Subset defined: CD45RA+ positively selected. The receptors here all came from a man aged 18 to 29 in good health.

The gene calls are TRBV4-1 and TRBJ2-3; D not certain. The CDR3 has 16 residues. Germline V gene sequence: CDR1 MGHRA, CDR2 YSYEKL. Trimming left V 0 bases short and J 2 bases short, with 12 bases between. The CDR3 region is CASSQDDALFTDTQYF. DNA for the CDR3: TGCGCCAGCAGCCAAGACGACGCCCTATTCACAGATACGCAGTATTTT.

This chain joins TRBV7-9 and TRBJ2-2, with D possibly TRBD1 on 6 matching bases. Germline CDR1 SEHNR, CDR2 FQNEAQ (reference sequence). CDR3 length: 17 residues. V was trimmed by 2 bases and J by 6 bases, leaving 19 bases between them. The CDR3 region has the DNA TGTGCCAGCAGCTTACGTCTAAGTCCAGGGGCGGCCGGGGAGCTGTTTTTT. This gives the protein CASSLRLSPGAAGELFF.

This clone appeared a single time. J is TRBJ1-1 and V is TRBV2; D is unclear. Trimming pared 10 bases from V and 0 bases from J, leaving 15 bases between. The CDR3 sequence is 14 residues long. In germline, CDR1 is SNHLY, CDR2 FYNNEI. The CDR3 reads CANERDRMNTEAFF. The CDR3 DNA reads TGTGCCAACGAGAGGGATAGGATGAACACTGAAGCTTTCTTT. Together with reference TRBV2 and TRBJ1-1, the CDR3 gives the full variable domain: EPEVTQTPSHQVTQMGQEVILRCVPISNHLYFYWYRQILGQKVEFLVSFYNNEISEKSEIFDDQFSVERPDGSNFTLKIRSTKLEDSAMYFCANERDRMNTEAFFGQGTRLTVV.

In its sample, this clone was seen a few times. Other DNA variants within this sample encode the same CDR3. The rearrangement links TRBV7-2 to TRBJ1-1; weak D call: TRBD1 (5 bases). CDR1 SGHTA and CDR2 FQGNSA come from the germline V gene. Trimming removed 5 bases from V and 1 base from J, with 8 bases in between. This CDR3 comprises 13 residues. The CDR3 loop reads CASSQQGNTEAFF. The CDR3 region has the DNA TGTGCCAGCAGCCAGCAGGGGAACACTGAAGCTTTCTTT.

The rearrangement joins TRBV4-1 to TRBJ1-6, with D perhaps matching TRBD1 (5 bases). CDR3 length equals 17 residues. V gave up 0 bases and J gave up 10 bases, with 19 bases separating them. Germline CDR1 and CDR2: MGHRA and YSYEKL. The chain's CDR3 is CASSQDTQGGSSSPLHF. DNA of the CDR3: TGCGCCAGCAGCCAAGATACGCAGGGCGGGTCAAGCTCACCCCTCCACTTT.

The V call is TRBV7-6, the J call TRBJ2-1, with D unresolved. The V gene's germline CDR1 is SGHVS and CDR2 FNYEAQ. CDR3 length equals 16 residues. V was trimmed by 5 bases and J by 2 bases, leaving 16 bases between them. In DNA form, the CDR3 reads TGTGCCAGCAGCATTCAGCACCCTGGCACCTACAATGAGCAGTTCTTC. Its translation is CASSIQHPGTYNEQFF.

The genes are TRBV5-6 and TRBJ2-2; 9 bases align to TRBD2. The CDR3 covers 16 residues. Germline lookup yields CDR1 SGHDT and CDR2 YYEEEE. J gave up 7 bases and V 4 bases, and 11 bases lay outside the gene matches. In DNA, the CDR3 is TGTGCCAGCAGCCCGAACCCAGCGGGAGGATTCGGGGAGCTGTTTTTT. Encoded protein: CASSPNPAGGFGELFF. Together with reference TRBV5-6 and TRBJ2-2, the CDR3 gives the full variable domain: DAGVTQSPTHLIKTRGQQVTLRCSPKSGHDTVSWYQQALGQGPQFIFQYYEEEERQRGNFPDRFSGHQFPNYSSELNVNALLLGDSALYLCASSPNPAGGFGELFFGEGSRLTVL.

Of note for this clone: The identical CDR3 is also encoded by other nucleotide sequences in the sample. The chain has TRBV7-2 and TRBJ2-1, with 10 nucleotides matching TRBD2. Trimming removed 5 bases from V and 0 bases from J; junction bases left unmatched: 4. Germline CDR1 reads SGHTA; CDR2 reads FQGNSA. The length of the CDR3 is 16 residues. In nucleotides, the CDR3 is TGTGCCAGCAGCCTGGGACTAGCGAGCTCCTACAATGAGCAGTTCTTC. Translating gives CASSLGLASSYNEQFF.

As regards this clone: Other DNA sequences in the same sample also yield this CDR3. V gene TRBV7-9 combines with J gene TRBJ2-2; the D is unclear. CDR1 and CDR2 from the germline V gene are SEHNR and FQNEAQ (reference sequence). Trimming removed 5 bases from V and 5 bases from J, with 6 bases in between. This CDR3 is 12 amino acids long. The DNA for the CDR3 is TGTGCCAGCAGCCTCGAGACCGGGGAGCTGTTTTTT. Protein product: CASSLETGELFF.

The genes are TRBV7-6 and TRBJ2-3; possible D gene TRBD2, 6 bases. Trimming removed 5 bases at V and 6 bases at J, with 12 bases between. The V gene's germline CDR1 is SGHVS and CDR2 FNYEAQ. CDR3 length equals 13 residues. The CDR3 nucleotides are TGTGCCAGCAGCCTCGGACTATTGGATACGCAGTATTTT. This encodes CASSLGLLDTQYF. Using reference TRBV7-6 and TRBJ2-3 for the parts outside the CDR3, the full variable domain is GAGVSQSPRYKVTKRGQDVALRCDPISGHVSLYWYRQALGQGPEFLTYFNYEAQQDKSGLPNDRFSAERPEGSISTLTIQRTEQRDSAMYRCASSLGLLDTQYFGPGTRLTVL.

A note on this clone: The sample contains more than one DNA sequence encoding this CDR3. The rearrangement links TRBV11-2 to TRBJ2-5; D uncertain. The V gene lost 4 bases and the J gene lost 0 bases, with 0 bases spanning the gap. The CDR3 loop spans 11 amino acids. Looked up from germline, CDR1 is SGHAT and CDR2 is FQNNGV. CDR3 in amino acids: CASSYQETQYF. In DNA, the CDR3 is TGTGCCAGCAGCTACCAAGAGACCCAGTACTTC. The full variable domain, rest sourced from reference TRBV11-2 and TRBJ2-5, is EAGVAQSPRYKIIEKRQSVAFWCNPISGHATLYWYQQILGQGPKLLIQFQNNGVVDDSQLPKDRFSAERLKGVDSTLKIQPAKLEDSAVYLCASSYQETQYFGPGTRLLVL.

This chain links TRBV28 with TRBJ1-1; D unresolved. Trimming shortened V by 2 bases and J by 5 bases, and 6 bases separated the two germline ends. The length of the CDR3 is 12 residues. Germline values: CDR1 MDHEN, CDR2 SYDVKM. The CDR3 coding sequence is TGTGCCAGCAGTTTACCTAAGACTGAAGCTTTCTTT. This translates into CASSLPKTEAFF. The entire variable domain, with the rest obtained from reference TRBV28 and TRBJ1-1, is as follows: DVKVTQSSRYLVKRTGEKVFLECVQDMDHENMFWYRQDPGLGLRLIYFSYDVKMKEKGDIPEGYSVSREKKERFSLILESASTNQTSMYLCASSLPKTEAFFGQGTRLTVV.

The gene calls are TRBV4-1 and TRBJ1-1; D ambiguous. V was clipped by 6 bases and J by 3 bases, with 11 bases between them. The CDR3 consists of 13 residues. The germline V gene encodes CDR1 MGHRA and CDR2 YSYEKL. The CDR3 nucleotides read TGCGCCAGCAGAGCCGCGGCGGACACTGAAGCTTTCTTT. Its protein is CASRAAADTEAFF.

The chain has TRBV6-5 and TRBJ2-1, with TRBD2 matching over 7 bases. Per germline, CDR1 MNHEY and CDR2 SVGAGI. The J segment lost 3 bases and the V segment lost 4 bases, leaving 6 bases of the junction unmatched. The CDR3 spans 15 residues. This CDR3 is CASSSSGLFYNEQFF. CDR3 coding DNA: TGTGCCAGCAGTTCCTCGGGACTATTCTACAATGAGCAGTTCTTC.

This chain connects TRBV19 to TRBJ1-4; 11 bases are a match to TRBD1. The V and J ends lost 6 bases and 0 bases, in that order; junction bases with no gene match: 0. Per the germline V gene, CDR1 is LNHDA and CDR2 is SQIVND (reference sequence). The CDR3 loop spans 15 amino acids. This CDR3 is CASRGQGATNEKLFF. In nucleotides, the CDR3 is TGTGCCAGTAGGGGACAGGGGGCAACTAATGAAAAACTGTTTTTT.

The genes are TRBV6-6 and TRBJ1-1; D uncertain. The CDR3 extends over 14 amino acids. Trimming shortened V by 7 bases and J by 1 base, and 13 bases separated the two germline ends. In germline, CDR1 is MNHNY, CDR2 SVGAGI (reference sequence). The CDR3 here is CASTLTPPNTEAFF. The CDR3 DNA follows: TGTGCCAGCACTCTGACTCCACCGAACACTGAAGCTTTCTTT.

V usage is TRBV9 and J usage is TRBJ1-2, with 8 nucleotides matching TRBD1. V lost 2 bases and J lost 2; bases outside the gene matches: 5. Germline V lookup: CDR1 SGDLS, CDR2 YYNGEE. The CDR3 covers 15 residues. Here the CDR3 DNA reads TGTGCCAGCAGCGTCGGACAGGGACGAAACTATGGCTACACCTTC. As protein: CASSVGQGRNYGYTF.

The CDR3, as DNA: TGTGCCAGCAGTGTAACAGGATTAAATCAGCCCCAGCATTTT. Protein sequence: CASSVTGLNQPQHF. The chain couples TRBV6-1 to TRBJ1-5; TRBD1 might be the D (5 bases). This CDR3 has 14 residues. V lost 4 bases to trimming and J lost 4 bases, with 11 bases between them. Germline CDR1 reads MNHNS; CDR2 reads SASEGT.

CDR3 sequence (DNA): TGTGCCAGCAGTACGGCGACAGGGAACTACTATGGCTACACCTTC. This sequence encodes CASSTATGNYYGYTF. V usage is TRBV6-5 and J usage is TRBJ1-2; 7 nucleotides line up with TRBD1. Germline V CDR1 and CDR2: MNHEY, SVGAGI. This CDR3 has 15 amino acids. The junction had 9 bases not matched to a gene; V was cut back by 5 bases and J by 3 bases.

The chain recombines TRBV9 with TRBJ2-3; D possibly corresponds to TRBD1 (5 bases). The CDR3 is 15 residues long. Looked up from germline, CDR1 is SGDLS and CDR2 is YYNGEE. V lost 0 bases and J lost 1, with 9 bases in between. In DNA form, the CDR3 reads TGTGCCAGCAGCGTAGAAAGGGGCGGCACAGATACGCAGTATTTT. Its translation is CASSVERGGTDTQYF.

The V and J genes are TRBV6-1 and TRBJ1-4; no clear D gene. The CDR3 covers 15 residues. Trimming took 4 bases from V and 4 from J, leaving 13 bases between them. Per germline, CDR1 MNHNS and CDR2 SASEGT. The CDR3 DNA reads TGTGCCAGCAGTGGCGGGGAGTTAGGTAATGAAAAACTGTTTTTT. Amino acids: CASSGGELGNEKLFF.

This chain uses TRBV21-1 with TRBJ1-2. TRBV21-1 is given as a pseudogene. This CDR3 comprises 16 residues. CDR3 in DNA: TGTGCCAGCAGCAAAGTCACGGGCAGCCTTAACTATGGCTACACCTTC. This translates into CASSKVTGSLNYGYTF.

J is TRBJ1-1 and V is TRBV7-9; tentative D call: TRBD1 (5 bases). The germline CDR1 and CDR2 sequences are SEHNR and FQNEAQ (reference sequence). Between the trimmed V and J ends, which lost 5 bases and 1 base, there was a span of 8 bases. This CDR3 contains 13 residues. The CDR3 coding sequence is TGTGCCAGCAGCGTGGACACGAACACTGAAGCTTTCTTT. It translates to CASSVDTNTEAFF.

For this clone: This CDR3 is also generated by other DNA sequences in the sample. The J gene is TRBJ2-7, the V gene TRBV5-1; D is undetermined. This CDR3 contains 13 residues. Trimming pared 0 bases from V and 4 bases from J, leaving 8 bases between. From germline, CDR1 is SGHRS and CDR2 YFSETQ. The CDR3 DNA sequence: TGCGCCAGCAGCTTGGAGTCACCTTACGAGCAGTACTTC. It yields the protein CASSLESPYEQYF.

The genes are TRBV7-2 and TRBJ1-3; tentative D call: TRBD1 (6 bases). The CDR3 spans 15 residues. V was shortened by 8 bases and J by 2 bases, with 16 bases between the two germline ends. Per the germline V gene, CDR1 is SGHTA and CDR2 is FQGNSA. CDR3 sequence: CASHQTGRTGNTIYF. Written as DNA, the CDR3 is TGTGCCAGCCACCAGACAGGTCGAACTGGAAACACCATATATTTT.

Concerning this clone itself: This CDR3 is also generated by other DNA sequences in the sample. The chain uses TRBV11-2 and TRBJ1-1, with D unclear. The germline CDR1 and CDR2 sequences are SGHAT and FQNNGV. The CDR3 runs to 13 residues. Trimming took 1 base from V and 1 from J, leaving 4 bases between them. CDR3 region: CASSLGTNTEAFF. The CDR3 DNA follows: TGTGCCAGCAGCTTAGGGACGAACACTGAAGCTTTCTTT.

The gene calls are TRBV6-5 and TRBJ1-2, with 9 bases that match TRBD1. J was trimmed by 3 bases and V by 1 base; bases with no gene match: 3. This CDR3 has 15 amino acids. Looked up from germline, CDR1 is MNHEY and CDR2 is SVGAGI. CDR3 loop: CASSYLRDRDYGYTF. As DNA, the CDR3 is TGTGCCAGCAGTTACTTACGGGACAGGGACTATGGCTACACCTTC.

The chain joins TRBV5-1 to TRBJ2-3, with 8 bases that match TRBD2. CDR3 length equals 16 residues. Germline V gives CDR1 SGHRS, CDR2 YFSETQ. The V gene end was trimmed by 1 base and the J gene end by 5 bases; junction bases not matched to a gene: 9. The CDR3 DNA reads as TGCGCCAGCAGCTTGCCAGGCGGGAGGCACGGAGATACGCAGTATTTT. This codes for CASSLPGGRHGDTQYF.

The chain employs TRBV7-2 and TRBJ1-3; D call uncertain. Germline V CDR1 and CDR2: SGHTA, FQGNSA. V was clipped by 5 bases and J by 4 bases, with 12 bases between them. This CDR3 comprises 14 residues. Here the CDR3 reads CASSRLGLGNTIYF. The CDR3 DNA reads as TGTGCCAGCAGCCGACTAGGGTTGGGAAACACCATATATTTT.

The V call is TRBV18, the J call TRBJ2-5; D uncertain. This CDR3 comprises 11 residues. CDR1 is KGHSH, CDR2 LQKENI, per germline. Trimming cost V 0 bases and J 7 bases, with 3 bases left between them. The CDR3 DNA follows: TGTGCCAGCTCACCACCGGGGACCCAGTACTTC. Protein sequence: CASSPPGTQYF.